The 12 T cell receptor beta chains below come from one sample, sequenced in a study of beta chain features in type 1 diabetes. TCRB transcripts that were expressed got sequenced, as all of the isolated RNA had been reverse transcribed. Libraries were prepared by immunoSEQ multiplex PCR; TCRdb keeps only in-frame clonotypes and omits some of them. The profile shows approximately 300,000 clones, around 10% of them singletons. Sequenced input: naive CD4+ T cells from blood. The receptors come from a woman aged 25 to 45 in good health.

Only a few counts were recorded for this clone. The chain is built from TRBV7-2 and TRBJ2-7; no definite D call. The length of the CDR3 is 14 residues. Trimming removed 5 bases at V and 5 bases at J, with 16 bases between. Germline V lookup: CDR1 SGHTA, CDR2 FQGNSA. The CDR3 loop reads CASSPYQSAHEQYF. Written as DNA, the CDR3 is TGTGCCAGCAGCCCATATCAGTCTGCCCACGAGCAGTACTTC.

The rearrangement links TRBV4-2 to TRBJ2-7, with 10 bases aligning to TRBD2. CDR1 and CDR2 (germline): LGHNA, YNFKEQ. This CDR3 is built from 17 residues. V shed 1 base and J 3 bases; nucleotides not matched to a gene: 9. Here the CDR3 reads CASSQGASGRASYEQYF. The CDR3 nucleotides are TGTGCCAGCAGCCAAGGGGCCAGCGGGAGGGCCAGCTACGAGCAGTACTTC.

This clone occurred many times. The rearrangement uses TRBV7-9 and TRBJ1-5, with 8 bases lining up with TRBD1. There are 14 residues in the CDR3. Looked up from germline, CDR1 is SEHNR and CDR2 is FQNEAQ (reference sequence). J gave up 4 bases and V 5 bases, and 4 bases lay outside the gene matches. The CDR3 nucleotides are TGTGCCAGCAGCCAGGACAGGGATAATCAGCCCCAGCATTTT. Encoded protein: CASSQDRDNQPQHF.

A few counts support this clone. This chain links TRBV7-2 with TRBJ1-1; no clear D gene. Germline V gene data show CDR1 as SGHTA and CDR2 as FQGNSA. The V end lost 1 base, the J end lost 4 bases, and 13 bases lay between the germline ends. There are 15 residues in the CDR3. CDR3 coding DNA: TGTGCCAGCAGCTTAGTCCGGGTTGAGAGCACTGAAGCTTTCTTT. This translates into CASSLVRVESTEAFF.

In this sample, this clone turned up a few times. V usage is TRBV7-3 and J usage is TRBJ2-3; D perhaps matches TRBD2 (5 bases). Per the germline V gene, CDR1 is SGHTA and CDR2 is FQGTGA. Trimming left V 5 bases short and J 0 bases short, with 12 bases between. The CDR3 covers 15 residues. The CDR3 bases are TGTGCCAGCAGCCGGCTAGCCTCTAGCACAGATACGCAGTATTTT. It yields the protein CASSRLASSTDTQYF.

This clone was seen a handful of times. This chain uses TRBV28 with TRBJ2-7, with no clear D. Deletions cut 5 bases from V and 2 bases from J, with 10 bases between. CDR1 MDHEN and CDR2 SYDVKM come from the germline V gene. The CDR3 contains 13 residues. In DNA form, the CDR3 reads TGTGCCAGCAGTCTGATTGAGACCTACGAGCAGTACTTC. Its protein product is CASSLIETYEQYF.

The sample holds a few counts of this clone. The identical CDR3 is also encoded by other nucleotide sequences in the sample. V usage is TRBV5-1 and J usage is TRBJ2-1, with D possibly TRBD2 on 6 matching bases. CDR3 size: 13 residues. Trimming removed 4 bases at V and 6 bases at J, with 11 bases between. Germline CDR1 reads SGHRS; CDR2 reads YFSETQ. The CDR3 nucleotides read TGCGCCAGCAGCCTGGGACTGATCAATGAGCAGTTCTTC. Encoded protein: CASSLGLINEQFF.

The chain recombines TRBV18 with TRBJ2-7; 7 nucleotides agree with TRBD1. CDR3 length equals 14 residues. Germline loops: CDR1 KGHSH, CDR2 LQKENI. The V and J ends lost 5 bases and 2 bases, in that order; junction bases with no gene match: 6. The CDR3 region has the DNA TGTGCCAGCTCATCCGGGACAGATACCTACGAGCAGTACTTC. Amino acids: CASSSGTDTYEQYF.

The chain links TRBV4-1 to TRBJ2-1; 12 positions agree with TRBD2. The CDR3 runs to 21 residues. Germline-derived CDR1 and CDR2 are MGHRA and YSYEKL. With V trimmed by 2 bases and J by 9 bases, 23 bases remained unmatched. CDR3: CASSQRASGRAKSRDWGEQFF. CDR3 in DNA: TGCGCCAGCAGCCAACGGGCTAGCGGGAGGGCTAAGTCCCGCGACTGGGGTGAGCAGTTCTTC.

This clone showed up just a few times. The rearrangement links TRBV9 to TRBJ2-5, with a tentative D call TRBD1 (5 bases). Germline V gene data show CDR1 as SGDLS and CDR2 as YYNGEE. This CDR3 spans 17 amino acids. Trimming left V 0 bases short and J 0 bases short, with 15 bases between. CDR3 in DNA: TGTGCCAGCAGCGTAGGGGGCAGATTAGGTTACCAAGAGACCCAGTACTTC. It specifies CASSVGGRLGYQETQYF.

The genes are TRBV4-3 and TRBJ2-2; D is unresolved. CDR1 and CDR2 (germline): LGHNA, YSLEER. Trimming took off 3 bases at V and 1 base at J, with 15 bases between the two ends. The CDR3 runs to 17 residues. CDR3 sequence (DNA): TGCGCCAGCAGCCACCCAGGTCCAGCAGTGAACACCGGGGAGCTGTTTTTT. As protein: CASSHPGPAVNTGELFF.

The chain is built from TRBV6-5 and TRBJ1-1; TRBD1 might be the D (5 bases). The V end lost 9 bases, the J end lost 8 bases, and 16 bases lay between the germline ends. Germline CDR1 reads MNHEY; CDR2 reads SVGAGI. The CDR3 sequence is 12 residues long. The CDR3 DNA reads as TGTGCCAGTTCCTTCGGGGGAAGAGAAGCTTTCTTT. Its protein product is CASSFGGREAFF.